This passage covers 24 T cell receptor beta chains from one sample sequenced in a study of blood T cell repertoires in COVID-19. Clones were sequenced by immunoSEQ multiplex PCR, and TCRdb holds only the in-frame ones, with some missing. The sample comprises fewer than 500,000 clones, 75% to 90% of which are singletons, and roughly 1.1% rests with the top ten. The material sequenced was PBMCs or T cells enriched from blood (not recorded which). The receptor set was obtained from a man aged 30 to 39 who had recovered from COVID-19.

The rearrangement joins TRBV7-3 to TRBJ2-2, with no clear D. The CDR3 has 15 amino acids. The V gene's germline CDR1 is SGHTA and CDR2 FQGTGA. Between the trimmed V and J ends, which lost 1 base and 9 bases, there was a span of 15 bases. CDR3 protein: CASSLIPTESRELFF. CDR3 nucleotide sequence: TGTGCCAGCAGCTTAATTCCCACAGAGTCCCGGGAGCTGTTTTTT.

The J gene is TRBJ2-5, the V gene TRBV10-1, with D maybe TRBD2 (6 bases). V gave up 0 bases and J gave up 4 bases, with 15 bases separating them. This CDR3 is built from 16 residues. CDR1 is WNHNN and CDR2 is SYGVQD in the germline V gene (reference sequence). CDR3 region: CASSESRSEGRETQYF. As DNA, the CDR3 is TGCGCCAGCAGTGAGTCGCGGTCGGAGGGGCGAGAGACCCAGTACTTC.

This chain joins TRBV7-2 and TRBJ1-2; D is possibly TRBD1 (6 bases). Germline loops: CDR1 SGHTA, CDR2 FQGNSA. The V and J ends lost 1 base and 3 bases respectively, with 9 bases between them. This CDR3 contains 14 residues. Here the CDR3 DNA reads TGTGCCAGCAGCTTAGGCTGGACAGACTATGGCTACACCTTC. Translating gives CASSLGWTDYGYTF.

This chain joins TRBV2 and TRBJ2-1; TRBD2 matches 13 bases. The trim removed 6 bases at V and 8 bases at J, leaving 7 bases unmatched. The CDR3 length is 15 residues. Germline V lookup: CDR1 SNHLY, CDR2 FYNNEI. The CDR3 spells CASSTSGRGSYEQFF. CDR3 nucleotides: TGTGCCAGCAGCACTAGCGGGAGGGGGAGCTATGAGCAGTTCTTC.

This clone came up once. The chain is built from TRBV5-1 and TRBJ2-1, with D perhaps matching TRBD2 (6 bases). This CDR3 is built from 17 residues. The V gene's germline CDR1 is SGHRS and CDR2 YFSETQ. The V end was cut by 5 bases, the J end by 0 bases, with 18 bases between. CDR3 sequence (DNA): TGCGCCAGCAGTCGGACGGGGGATCCAAGCTCCTACAATGAGCAGTTCTTC. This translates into CASSRTGDPSSYNEQFF. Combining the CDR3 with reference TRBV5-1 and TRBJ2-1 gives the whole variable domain KAGVTQTPRYLIKTRGQQVTLSCSPISGHRSVSWYQQTPGQGLQFLFEYFSETQRNKGNFPGRFSGRQFSNSRSEMNVSTLELGDSALYLCASSRTGDPSSYNEQFFGPGTRLTVL.

The DNA of the CDR3 is TGCGCCAGCAGCTTGGCCGTCAGCGGGAGCTCGGAGACCCAGTACTTC. This translates into CASSLAVSGSSETQYF. This rearrangement joins TRBV5-1 to TRBJ2-5; 8 nucleotides line up with TRBD2. Germline V gives CDR1 SGHRS, CDR2 YFSETQ. V was pared by 0 bases and J by 5 bases, with 9 bases of the junction left unmatched. The CDR3 extends over 16 amino acids.

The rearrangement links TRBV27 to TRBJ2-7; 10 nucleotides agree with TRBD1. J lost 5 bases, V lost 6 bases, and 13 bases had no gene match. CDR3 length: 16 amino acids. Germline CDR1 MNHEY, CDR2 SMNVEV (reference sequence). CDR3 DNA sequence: TGTGCCAGCAGGACGTTCCCGGGACAGGGGTCCCACGAGCAGTACTTC. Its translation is CASRTFPGQGSHEQYF.

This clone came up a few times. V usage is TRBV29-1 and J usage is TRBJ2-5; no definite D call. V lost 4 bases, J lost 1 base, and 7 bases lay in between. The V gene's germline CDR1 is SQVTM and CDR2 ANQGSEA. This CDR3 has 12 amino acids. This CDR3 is CSVVSSQETQYF. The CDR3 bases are TGCAGCGTTGTCTCTTCCCAAGAGACCCAGTACTTC.

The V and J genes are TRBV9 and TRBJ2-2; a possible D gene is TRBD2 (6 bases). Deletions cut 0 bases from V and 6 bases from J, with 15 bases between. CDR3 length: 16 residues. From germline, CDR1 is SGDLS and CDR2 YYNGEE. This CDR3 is CASSVGGGGPAGELFF. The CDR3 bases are TGTGCCAGCAGCGTAGGGGGAGGTGGGCCCGCCGGGGAGCTGTTTTTT.

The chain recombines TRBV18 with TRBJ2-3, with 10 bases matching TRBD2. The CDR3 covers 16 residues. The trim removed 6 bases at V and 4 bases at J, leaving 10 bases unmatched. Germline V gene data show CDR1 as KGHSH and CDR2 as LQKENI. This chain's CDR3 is CASSPTPSGSADTQYF. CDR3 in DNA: TGTGCCAGCTCTCCAACCCCTAGCGGGAGCGCAGATACGCAGTATTTT.

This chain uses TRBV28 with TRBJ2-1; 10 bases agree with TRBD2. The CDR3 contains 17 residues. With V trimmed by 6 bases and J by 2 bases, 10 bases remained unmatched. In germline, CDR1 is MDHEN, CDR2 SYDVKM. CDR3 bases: TGTGCCAGCAGCCCCGCGACGCTAGCGGGAGCCTACAATGAGCAGTTCTTC. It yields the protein CASSPATLAGAYNEQFF.

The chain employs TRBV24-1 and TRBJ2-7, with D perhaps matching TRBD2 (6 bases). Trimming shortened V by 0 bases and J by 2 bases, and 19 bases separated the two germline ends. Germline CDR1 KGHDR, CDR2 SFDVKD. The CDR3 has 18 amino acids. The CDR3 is CATSDLVFVGTSPYEQYF. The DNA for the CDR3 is TGTGCCACCAGTGATTTGGTATTCGTCGGGACTTCCCCCTACGAGCAGTACTTC.

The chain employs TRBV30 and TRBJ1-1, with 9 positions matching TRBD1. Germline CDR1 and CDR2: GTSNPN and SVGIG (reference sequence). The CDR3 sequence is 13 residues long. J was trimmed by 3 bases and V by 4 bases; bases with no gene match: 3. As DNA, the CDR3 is TGTGCCTGGACGGGACAGGGATACACTGAAGCTTTCTTT. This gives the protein CAWTGQGYTEAFF.

The CDR3 bases are TGTGCCAGCACGCCCGACAGAGTCTATAATTCACCCCTCCACTTT. Amino acids: CASTPDRVYNSPLHF. The V gene is TRBV28, the J gene TRBJ1-6; D is possibly TRBD1 (5 bases). Germline CDR1 reads MDHEN; CDR2 reads SYDVKM. V was trimmed by 7 bases and J by 3 bases, leaving 13 bases between them. The CDR3 length is 15 residues.

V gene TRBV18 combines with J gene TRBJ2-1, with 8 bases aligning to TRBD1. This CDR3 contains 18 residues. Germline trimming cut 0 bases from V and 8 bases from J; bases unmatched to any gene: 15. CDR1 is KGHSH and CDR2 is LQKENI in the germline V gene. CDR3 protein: CASSPPGLDRVFSYEQFF. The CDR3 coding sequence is TGTGCCAGCTCACCACCGGGGTTGGACAGGGTTTTTAGTTATGAGCAGTTCTTC.

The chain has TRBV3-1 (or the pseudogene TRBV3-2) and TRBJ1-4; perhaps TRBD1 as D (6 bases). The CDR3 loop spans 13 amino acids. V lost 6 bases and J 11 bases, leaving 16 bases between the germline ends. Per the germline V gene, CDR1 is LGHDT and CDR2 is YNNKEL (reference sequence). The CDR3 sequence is CASSGGGLFKLFF. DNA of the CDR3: TGTGCCAGCAGTGGGGGGGGCCTCTTTAAACTGTTTTTT.

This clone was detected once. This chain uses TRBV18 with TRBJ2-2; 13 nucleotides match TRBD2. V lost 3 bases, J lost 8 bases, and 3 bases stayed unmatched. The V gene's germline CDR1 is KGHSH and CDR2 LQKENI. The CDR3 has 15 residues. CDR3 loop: CASSPTSGRLGELFF. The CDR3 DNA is TGTGCCAGCTCACCGACTAGCGGGAGGCTAGGGGAGCTGTTTTTT. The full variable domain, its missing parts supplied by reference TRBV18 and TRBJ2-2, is NAGVMQNPRHLVRRRGQEARLRCSPMKGHSHVYWYRQLPEEGLKFMVYLQKENIIDESGMPKERFSAEFPKEGPSILRIQQVVRGDSAAYFCASSPTSGRLGELFFGEGSRLTVL.

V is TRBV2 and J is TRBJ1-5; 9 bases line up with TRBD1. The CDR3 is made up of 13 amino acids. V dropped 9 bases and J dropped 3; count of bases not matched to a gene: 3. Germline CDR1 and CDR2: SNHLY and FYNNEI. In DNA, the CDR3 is TGTGCCAGTGACAGGGGGTACAATCAGCCCCAGCATTTT. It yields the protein CASDRGYNQPQHF. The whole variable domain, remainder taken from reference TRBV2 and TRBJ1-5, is EPEVTQTPSHQVTQMGQEVILRCVPISNHLYFYWYRQILGQKVEFLVSFYNNEISEKSEIFDDQFSVERPDGSNFTLKIRSTKLEDSAMYFCASDRGYNQPQHFGDGTRLSIL.

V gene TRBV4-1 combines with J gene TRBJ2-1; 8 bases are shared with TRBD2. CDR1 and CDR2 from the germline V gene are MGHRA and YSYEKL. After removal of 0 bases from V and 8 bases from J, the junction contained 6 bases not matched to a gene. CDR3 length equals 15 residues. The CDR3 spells CASSQEERETDEQFF. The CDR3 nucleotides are TGCGCCAGCAGCCAAGAGGAGCGGGAGACAGATGAGCAGTTCTTC.

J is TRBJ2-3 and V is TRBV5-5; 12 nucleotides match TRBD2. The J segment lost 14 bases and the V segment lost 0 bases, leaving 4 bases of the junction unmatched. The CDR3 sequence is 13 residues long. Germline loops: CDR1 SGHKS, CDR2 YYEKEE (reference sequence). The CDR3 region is CASSLGLAGVGYF. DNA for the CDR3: TGTGCCAGCAGCTTGGGACTAGCGGGAGTAGGGTATTTT.

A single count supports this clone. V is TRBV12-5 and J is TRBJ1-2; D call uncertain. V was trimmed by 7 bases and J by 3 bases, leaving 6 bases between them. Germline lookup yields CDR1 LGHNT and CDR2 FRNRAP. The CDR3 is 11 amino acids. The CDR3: CASARDYGYTF. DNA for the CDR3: TGTGCTAGTGCGCGGGACTATGGCTACACCTTC.

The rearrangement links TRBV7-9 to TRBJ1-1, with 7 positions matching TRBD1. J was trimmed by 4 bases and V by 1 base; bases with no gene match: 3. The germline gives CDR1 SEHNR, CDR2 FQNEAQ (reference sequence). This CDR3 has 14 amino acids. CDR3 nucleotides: TGTGCCAGCAGCTTAGTAAGACAGGGCACTGAAGCTTTCTTT. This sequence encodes CASSLVRQGTEAFF.

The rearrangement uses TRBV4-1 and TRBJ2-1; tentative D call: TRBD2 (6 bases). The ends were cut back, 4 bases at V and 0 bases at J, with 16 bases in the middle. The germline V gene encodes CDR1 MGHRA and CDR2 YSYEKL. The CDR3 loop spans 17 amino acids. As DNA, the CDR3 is TGCGCCAGCAGCCCATCGACCCGGGAGAGCTCCTACAATGAGCAGTTCTTC. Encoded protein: CASSPSTRESSYNEQFF.

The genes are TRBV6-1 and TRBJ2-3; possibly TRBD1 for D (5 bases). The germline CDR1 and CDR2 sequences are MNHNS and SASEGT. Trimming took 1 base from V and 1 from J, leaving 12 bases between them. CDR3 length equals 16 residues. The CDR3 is CASSEGWGQRTDTQYF. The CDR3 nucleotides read TGTGCCAGCAGTGAAGGTTGGGGCCAACGCACAGATACGCAGTATTTT.